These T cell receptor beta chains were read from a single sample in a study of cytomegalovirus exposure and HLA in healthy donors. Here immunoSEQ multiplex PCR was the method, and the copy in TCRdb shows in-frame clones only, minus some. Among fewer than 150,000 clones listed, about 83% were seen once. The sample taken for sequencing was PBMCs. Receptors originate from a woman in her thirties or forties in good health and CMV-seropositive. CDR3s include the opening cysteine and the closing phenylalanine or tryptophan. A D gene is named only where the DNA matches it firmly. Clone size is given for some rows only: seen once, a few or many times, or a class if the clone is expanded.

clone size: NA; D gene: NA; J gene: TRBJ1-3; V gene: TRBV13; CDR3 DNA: TGTGCCAGCAGCTTAAGGTTGGCAGGGGCCCTCTCTGGAAACACCATATATTTT; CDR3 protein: CASSLRLAGALSGNTIYF
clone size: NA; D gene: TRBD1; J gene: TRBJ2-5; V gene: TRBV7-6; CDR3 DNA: TGTGCCATACCGACAGGGGGCCCCGGAGAGACCCAGTACTTC; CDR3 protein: CAIPTGGPGETQYF
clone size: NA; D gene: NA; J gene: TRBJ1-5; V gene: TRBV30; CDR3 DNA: TGTGCCTGGAGTGTGACAGGACATCAGCCCCAGCATTTT; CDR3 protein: CAWSVTGHQPQHF
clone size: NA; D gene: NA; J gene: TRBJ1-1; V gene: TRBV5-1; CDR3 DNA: TGCGCCAGCAGCTTGGAAGGGACTAACACTGAAGCTTTCTTT; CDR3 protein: CASSLEGTNTEAFF
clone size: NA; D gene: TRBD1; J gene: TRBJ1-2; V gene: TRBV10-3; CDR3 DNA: TGTGCCATCAGCGAACTCAGAAAGGGGGACAGGGGACCCCCCGGCTATGGCTACACCTTC; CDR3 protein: CAISELRKGDRGPPGYGYTF
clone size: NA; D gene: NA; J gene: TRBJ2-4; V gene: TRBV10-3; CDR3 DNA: TGTGCCATCAATTGGAGTCCGCCACTAGCCAAAAACATTCAGTACTTC; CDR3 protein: CAINWSPPLAKNIQYF
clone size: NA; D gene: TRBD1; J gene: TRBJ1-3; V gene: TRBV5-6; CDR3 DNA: TGTGCCAGCAGCCGCGACAGGGCTGGAAACACCATATATTTT; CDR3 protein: CASSRDRAGNTIYF
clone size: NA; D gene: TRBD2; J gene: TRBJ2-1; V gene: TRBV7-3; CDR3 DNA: TGTGCCAGCAGCACTAGCGGGGGAAATAATGAGCAGTTCTTC; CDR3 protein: CASSTSGGNNEQFF
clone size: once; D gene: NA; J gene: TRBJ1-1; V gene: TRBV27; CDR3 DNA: TGTGCCAGCAGTTTATTCTGGCAGAAGACTGAAGCTTTCTTT; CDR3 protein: CASSLFWQKTEAFF
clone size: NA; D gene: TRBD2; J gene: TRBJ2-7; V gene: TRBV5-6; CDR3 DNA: TGTGCCAGCAGCTTAGGGACTAGCGGGATACGACGGGACTTC; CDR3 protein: CASSLGTSGIRRDF
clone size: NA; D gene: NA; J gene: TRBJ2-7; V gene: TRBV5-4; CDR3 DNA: TGTGCCAGCAGCCCCCGGACAGAGGAGCAGTACTTC; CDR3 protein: CASSPRTEEQYF
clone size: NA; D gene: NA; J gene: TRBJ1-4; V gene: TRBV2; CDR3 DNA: TGTGCCAGCAGTGCAGGGTCGTCAACTAATGAAAAACTGTTTTTT; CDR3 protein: CASSAGSSTNEKLFF
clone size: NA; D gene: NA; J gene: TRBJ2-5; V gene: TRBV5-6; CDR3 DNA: TGTGCCAGCAGCTTGGTTGGGAGCGAGACCCAGTACTTC; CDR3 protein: CASSLVGSETQYF
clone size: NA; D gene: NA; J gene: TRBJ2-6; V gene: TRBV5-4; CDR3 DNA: TGTGCCAGCAGTCCGGGGGCCAACGTCCTGACTTTC; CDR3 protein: CASSPGANVLTF
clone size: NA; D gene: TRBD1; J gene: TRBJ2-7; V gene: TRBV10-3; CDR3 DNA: TGTGCCATCAGTGAGTTGGGACAGGGATCCTACGAGCAGTACTTC; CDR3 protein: CAISELGQGSYEQYF
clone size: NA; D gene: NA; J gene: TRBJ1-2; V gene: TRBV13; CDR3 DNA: TGTGCCAGCAGCTTAATGGTCGCCAGGGGTGGCTACACCTTC; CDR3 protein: CASSLMVARGGYTF
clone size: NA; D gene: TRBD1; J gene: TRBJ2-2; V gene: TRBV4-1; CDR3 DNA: TGCGCCAGCAGCCATCCCGGACAGGGGGCAGGCGGGGAGCTGTTTTTT; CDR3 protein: CASSHPGQGAGGELFF
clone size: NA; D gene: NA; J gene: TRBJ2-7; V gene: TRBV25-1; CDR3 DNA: TGTGCCAGCAGTGTGGGGGTCTGGGGACTTGAGGGACAGCAGTACTTC; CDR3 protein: CASSVGVWGLEGQQYF
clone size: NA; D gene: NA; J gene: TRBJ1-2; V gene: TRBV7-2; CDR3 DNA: TGTGCCAGCAGCTTAGGAGGTTCGGAGAGGAGCTACACCTTC; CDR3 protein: CASSLGGSERSYTF
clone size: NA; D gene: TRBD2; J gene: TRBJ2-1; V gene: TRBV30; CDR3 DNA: TGTGCCTGGAGTGAACTAGCGGGAGTTTGGGAGCAGTTCTTC; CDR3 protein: CAWSELAGVWEQFF
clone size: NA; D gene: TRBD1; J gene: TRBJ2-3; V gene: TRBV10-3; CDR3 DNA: TGTGCCATCAGTGCCCGGGACAGGGGGACAGATACGCAGTATTTT; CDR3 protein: CAISARDRGTDTQYF
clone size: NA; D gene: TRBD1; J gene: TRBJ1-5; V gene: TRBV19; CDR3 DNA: TGTGCCAGTAGTAATCAACTGACAGGGCGCAATCAGCCCCAGCATTTT; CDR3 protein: CASSNQLTGRNQPQHF
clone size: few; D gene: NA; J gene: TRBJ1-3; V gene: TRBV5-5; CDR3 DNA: TGTGCCAGCAGCTTGGTTTTGGCCGACTCTGGAAACACCATATATTTT; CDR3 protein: CASSLVLADSGNTIYF
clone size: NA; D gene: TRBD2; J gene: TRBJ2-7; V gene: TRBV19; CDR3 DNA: TGTGCCAGTAGTATCCGGGCTAGCGGGTATACCTACGAGCAGTACTTC; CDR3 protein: CASSIRASGYTYEQYF
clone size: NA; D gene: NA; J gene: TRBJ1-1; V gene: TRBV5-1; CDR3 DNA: TGCGCCAGCAGCTTGGTCGCCGGGGGAGGGACTGAAGCTTTCTTT; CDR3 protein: CASSLVAGGGTEAFF
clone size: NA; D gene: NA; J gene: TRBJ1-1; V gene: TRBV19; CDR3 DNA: TGTGCCAGTAGTATGGCCGTTTCCGCTTTCTTT; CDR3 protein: CASSMAVSAFF
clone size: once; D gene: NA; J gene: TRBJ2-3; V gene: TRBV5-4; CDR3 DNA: TGTGCCAGCAGCTTGGACGGAGTGAGCACAGATACGCAGTATTTT; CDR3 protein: CASSLDGVSTDTQYF